The sequence of this TCR beta chain was determined in a study of blood T cells in healthy people across ages. Study-level results: As naive T cell percentage varied, TCR beta diversity correlated strongly with it. Long-lived and aged donors differed, with more naive CD4+ cells and higher diversity in the long-lived. The CMV status of each donor remained undetermined, and this could have confounded shifts in expanded clonotypes.

A second PCR, run for roughly 7 to 11 cycles, used a sample-barcoded 5' primer plus a J-beta primer mix. TCRdb used MiXCR to reprocess the 5' RACE reads, holding one entry per CDR3 protein. The table shows hundreds of thousands of distinct CDR3 sequences, with roughly 64% occurring only once. Germline V gene data show CDR1 as SEHNR and CDR2 as FQNEAQ (reference sequence). V lost 4 bases, J lost 7 bases, and 8 bases stayed unmatched. This CDR3 comprises 14 residues. As regards this clonotype: Its antigen is currently unknown.

This receptor was identified in a man aged 25 to 40 in good health. The sequencing input was blood. The rearrangement joins TRBV7-9 to TRBJ2-5; 8 bases are a match to TRBD2. CDR3 in DNA: TGTGCCAGCAGCTCGACCACTAGCGGAGGGACCCAGTACTTC. It translates to CASSSTTSGGTQYF. The variable domain in full, completed from reference TRBV7-9 and TRBJ2-5, reads DTGVSQNPRHKITKRGQNVTFRCDPISEHNRLYWYRQTLGQGPEFLTYFQNEAQLEKSRLLSDRFSAERPKGSFSTLEIQRTEQGDSAMYLCASSSTTSGGTQYFGPGTRLLVL.